A single sample is the source of the 27 T cell receptor beta chains below, sequenced in a study of blood T cell repertoires in COVID-19. The table came from immunoSEQ multiplex PCR; TCRdb's copy has only in-frame clones and leaves some out. The sample records tens of thousands of clones, approximately 77% being singletons. Specimen: peripheral blood. All receptors derive from a woman in her sixties or seventies with COVID-19, enrolled during active disease.

This clone was found a few times. The chain is built from TRBV3-1 (or the pseudogene TRBV3-2) and TRBJ2-3, with D maybe TRBD2 (5 bases). The germline V gene has CDR1 LGHDT and CDR2 YNNKEL (reference sequence). The V end was cut by 4 bases, the J end by 0 bases, with 17 bases between. The CDR3 is 17 amino acids. The DNA of the CDR3 is TGTGCCAGCAGCCCCCTCCGGGAAGTCCGTAGCACAGATACGCAGTATTTT. This gives the protein CASSPLREVRSTDTQYF.

The chain couples TRBV2 to TRBJ2-3; D may be TRBD1 (5 bases). Germline loops: CDR1 SNHLY, CDR2 FYNNEI. This CDR3 comprises 14 residues. The V end lost 10 bases, the J end lost 2 bases, and 16 bases lay between the germline ends. Here the CDR3 reads CATQEQGPTDTQYF. CDR3 in DNA: TGTGCCACCCAGGAGCAGGGCCCCACAGATACGCAGTATTTT. Supplemented by reference TRBV2 and TRBJ2-3, the full variable domain reads EPEVTQTPSHQVTQMGQEVILRCVPISNHLYFYWYRQILGQKVEFLVSFYNNEISEKSEIFDDQFSVERPDGSNFTLKIRSTKLEDSAMYFCATQEQGPTDTQYFGPGTRLTVL.

The chain is built from TRBV2 and TRBJ2-5, with 8 bases aligning to TRBD2. Germline CDR1 and CDR2: SNHLY and FYNNEI. CDR3 length: 16 amino acids. The V and J ends lost 3 bases and 4 bases, in that order; junction bases with no gene match: 10. The CDR3 sequence: CASSEVASGPGETQYF. CDR3 bases: TGTGCCAGCAGTGAGGTGGCTAGCGGGCCAGGAGAGACCCAGTACTTC.

As regards this clone: The junction does not match germline at one end; this may be a read error. The chain links TRBV9 to TRBJ2-1; 8 bases map to TRBD2. The germline gives CDR1 SGDLS, CDR2 YYNGEE. The CDR3 loop spans 16 amino acids. The CDR3 DNA reads TGTGCCAGCAGCGTAGGAGGTGGGACTAGTTACACTGAGCAGTTCTTC. Translation: CASSVGGGTSYTEQFF.

This clone occurred once. This sequence joins TRBV19 and TRBJ1-1; TRBD1 might be the D (6 bases). V lost 10 bases, J lost 4 bases, and 19 bases lay in between. Looked up from germline, CDR1 is LNHDA and CDR2 is SQIVND (reference sequence). The CDR3 consists of 14 residues. The CDR3 is CATRNWGGSTEAFF. The CDR3 DNA reads TGTGCCACTAGGAATTGGGGGGGCAGCACTGAAGCTTTCTTT.

In its sample, this clone was seen a few times. The rearrangement uses TRBV11-2 and TRBJ2-2, with TRBD2 matching over 7 bases. V dropped 1 base and J dropped 7; count of bases not matched to a gene: 3. The V gene's germline CDR1 is SGHAT and CDR2 FQNNGV. This CDR3 region has 14 residues. The CDR3 here is CASSLGTRGGELFF. For the CDR3, the DNA is TGTGCCAGCAGCTTAGGGACTAGAGGCGGGGAGCTGTTTTTT.

The chain carries TRBV7-2 and TRBJ2-1; 13 positions match TRBD2. This CDR3 region has 19 residues. After removal of 5 bases from V and 9 bases from J, the junction contained 19 bases not matched to a gene. Per the germline V gene, CDR1 is SGHTA and CDR2 is FQGNSA. The CDR3 region has the DNA TGTGCCAGCAGCCCTAGACTAGCGGGAGGCCGTACGCAACAAGGTGAGCAGTTCTTC. Translation: CASSPRLAGGRTQQGEQFF.

This chain joins TRBV5-1 and TRBJ1-6, with no clear D. The CDR3 extends over 15 amino acids. CDR1 SGHRS and CDR2 YFSETQ come from the germline V gene. Trimming stripped 1 base from V and 0 bases from J, with 5 bases between. The DNA for the CDR3 is TGCGCCAGCAGCTTGTCTAGCTCCTATAATTCACCCCTCCACTTT. Its translation is CASSLSSSYNSPLHF.

This clone was recorded only once. The chain joins TRBV2 to TRBJ2-7; 11 nucleotides match TRBD1. The V gene's germline CDR1 is SNHLY and CDR2 FYNNEI. There are 16 residues in the CDR3. Losses at the gene ends were 8 bases for V and 3 bases for J; bases not matched to a gene: 12. The chain's CDR3 is CASSRSGTGGFYEQYV. CDR3 bases: TGTGCCAGCTCCCGTTCCGGGACAGGGGGTTTCTACGAGCAGTACGTC.

The genes are TRBV11-2 and TRBJ1-1, with 7 bases identical to TRBD1. Unmatched junction bases numbered 4, after V lost 2 bases and J lost 4 bases. The CDR3 covers 14 residues. Germline V lookup: CDR1 SGHAT, CDR2 FQNNGV. For the CDR3, the DNA is TGTGCCAGCAGCTTAAGCACAGGGGCCACTGAAGCTTTCTTT. Its translation: CASSLSTGATEAFF.

This clone was counted a single time. The chain employs TRBV19 and TRBJ1-5; 9 nucleotides match TRBD1. Looked up from germline, CDR1 is LNHDA and CDR2 is SQIVND (reference sequence). V shed 7 bases and J 1 base; nucleotides not matched to a gene: 5. The CDR3 length is 15 residues. The CDR3 DNA reads as TGTGCCAGTACCACAGGGGGCGTCAGCAATCAGCCCCAGCATTTT. This translates into CASTTGGVSNQPQHF. The full variable domain, its missing parts supplied by reference TRBV19 and TRBJ1-5, is DGGITQSPKYLFRKEGQNVTLSCEQNLNHDAMYWYRQDPGQGLRLIYYSQIVNDFQKGDIAEGYSVSREKKESFPLTVTSAQKNPTAFYLCASTTGGVSNQPQHFGDGTRLSIL.

This chain joins TRBV6-1 and TRBJ1-6; the D is unclear. The CDR3 consists of 15 residues. Deletions cut 1 base from V and 4 bases from J, with 8 bases between. Looked up from germline, CDR1 is MNHNS and CDR2 is SASEGT. CDR3 sequence (DNA): TGTGCCAGCAGTGAAGGGGCCGCTTATAATTCACCCCTCCACTTT. This gives the protein CASSEGAAYNSPLHF.

For the CDR3, the DNA is TGTGCCAGCTCACCGGGGCGCTCCCTCTCCTACGAGCAGTACTTC. As protein: CASSPGRSLSYEQYF. The chain couples TRBV18 to TRBJ2-7; perhaps TRBD1 as D (5 bases). This CDR3 comprises 15 residues. The germline V gene has CDR1 KGHSH and CDR2 LQKENI. Trimming stripped 3 bases from V and 0 bases from J, with 12 bases between.

This clone came up once. The chain is built from TRBV3-1 (or the pseudogene TRBV3-2) and TRBJ2-3; tentative D call: TRBD1 (6 bases). V dropped 4 bases and J dropped 3 bases, with 14 bases sitting between them. Germline loops: CDR1 LGHDT, CDR2 YNNKEL (reference sequence). The length of the CDR3 is 15 residues. CDR3: CASSPLRQATDTQYF. CDR3 sequence (DNA): TGTGCCAGCAGCCCTCTGAGACAGGCAACAGATACGCAGTATTTT.

The chain joins TRBV2 to TRBJ2-3; 8 positions agree with TRBD1. Germline CDR1 and CDR2: SNHLY and FYNNEI. J lost 4 bases, V lost 5 bases, and 5 bases had no gene match. This CDR3 spans 14 amino acids. The CDR3 region has the DNA TGTGCCAGCAGTTTCGGACAGGGTCCAGATACGCAGTATTTT. Amino acids: CASSFGQGPDTQYF.

This chain uses TRBV7-2 with TRBJ2-5; 10 bases align to TRBD1. The CDR3 is 15 amino acids. Germline V CDR1 and CDR2: SGHTA, FQGNSA. The ends lost 5 bases at V and 5 bases at J; junction bases unmatched: 8. In nucleotides, the CDR3 is TGTGCCAGCAGCCCGGGACAGGGGCCGGGCGAGACCCAGTACTTC. The encoded protein is CASSPGQGPGETQYF.

The CDR3 coding sequence is TGTGCCAGCAGCTCTGGACAGGGGAGCATTGGTGAGCAGTTCTTC. Encoded protein: CASSSGQGSIGEQFF. This sequence joins TRBV7-9 and TRBJ2-1, with 9 nucleotides matching TRBD1. This CDR3 is 15 amino acids long. CDR1 is SEHNR and CDR2 is FQNEAQ in the germline V gene (reference sequence). The J segment lost 9 bases and the V segment lost 4 bases, leaving 10 bases of the junction unmatched. Looking up the rest from reference TRBV7-9 and TRBJ2-1 gives the full variable domain: DTGVSQNPRHKITKRGQNVTFRCDPISEHNRLYWYRQTLGQGPEFLTYFQNEAQLEKSRLLSDRFSAERPKGSFSTLEIQRTEQGDSAMYLCASSSGQGSIGEQFFGPGTRLTVL.

This clone was observed a single time. The rearrangement links TRBV6-4 to TRBJ1-4; tentatively, D is TRBD1 (6 bases). The CDR3 spans 15 residues. Trimming cost V 5 bases and J 3 bases, with 13 bases left between them. CDR1 MRHNA and CDR2 SNTAGT come from the germline V gene. The CDR3 spells CASSPSGQPNEKLFF. In nucleotides, the CDR3 is TGTGCCAGCAGTCCCTCCGGACAGCCTAATGAAAAACTGTTTTTT.

The chain has TRBV9 and TRBJ2-7; D not certain. The ends were cut back, 0 bases at V and 2 bases at J, with 6 bases in the middle. Germline V lookup: CDR1 SGDLS, CDR2 YYNGEE. The CDR3 is made up of 13 amino acids. CDR3 in DNA: TGTGCCAGCAGCGTAGACTTAACCTACGAGCAGTACTTC. It is translated as CASSVDLTYEQYF.

This sequence joins TRBV7-3 and TRBJ2-5; tentatively, D is TRBD1 (6 bases). V lost 5 bases, J lost 2 bases, and 15 bases lay in between. Germline V gives CDR1 SGHTA, CDR2 FQGTGA. CDR3 size: 15 residues. For the CDR3, the DNA is TGTGCCAGCAGCCCCCAGGGGTTCGGGCAAGAGACCCAGTACTTC. Translation gives CASSPQGFGQETQYF. The entire variable domain, with the rest obtained from reference TRBV7-3 and TRBJ2-5, is as follows: GAGVSQTPSNKVTEKGKYVELRCDPISGHTALYWYRQSLGQGPEFLIYFQGTGAADDSGLPNDRFFAVRPEGSVSTLKIQRTERGDSAVYLCASSPQGFGQETQYFGPGTRLLVL.

V is TRBV10-3 and J is TRBJ1-5, with D tentatively TRBD1 (5 bases). Germline CDR1 ENHRY, CDR2 SYGVKD. This CDR3 has 16 residues. V lost 0 bases, J lost 7 bases, and 16 bases lay in between. The CDR3 coding sequence is TGTGCCATCAGTGAGTCGGGGGGGAGGGCGAGCCAGCCCCAGCATTTT. Translating gives CAISESGGRASQPQHF.

This clone was seen only once. J is TRBJ1-2 and V is TRBV10-3, with 8 bases matching TRBD1. V lost 6 bases to trimming and J lost 8 bases; unmatched junction nucleotides: 14. This CDR3 has 15 amino acids. The germline CDR1 and CDR2 sequences are ENHRY and SYGVKD. CDR3 coding DNA: TGTGCCATCAGACTGCAGGGGGCGCGGGGCTCGGGCTACACCTTC. It yields the protein CAIRLQGARGSGYTF.

This clone was detected only once. The chain has TRBV7-2 and TRBJ1-5, with a tentative D call TRBD1 (6 bases). The V gene's germline CDR1 is SGHTA and CDR2 FQGNSA. V lost 3 bases to trimming and J lost 9 bases, with 18 bases between them. The CDR3 is 15 residues long. The CDR3: CASSFQQGGGRPQHF. DNA for the CDR3: TGTGCCAGCAGCTTTCAACAGGGTGGAGGAAGGCCCCAGCATTTT.

This clone was seen only a few times. CDR3 DNA: TGTGCCAGCAGCTCCGGACTAGCGGGGGATACGCAGTATTTT. Residues: CASSSGLAGDTQYF. V gene TRBV7-9 combines with J gene TRBJ2-3; 12 bases match TRBD2. The CDR3 spans 14 residues. V gave up 4 bases and J gave up 6 bases; unmatched junction bases: 2. Per germline, CDR1 SEHNR and CDR2 FQNEAQ (reference sequence).

V gene TRBV6-2 or TRBV6-3 combines with J gene TRBJ1-5; no clear D. Germline V gene lookup returns CDR1 MNHEY and CDR2 SVGEGT. This CDR3 spans 14 amino acids. The V and J ends lost 1 base and 7 bases respectively, with 11 bases between them. Here the CDR3 DNA reads TGTGCCAGCAGTTACTGGGTCGACGGGCAGCCCCAGCATTTT. The encoded protein is CASSYWVDGQPQHF.

This chain links TRBV27 with TRBJ1-2, with D possibly TRBD1 on 6 matching bases. V lost 4 bases and J 0 bases, leaving 12 bases between the germline ends. This CDR3 is built from 15 residues. Per the germline V gene, CDR1 is MNHEY and CDR2 is SMNVEV (reference sequence). Written as DNA, the CDR3 is TGTGCCAGCAGTTCCCGGACAGCCTCTAACTATGGCTACACCTTC. This codes for CASSSRTASNYGYTF.

This clone was seen once. The V gene is TRBV12-5, the J gene TRBJ1-4; a weak D match, TRBD1 (5 bases). Germline CDR1 and CDR2: LGHNT and FRNRAP. The CDR3 is 15 amino acids. V was cut by 4 bases and J by 0 bases, with 9 bases left in between. The CDR3 DNA sequence: TGTGCTAGTGGTTGGGGGGATGCAACTAATGAAAAACTGTTTTTT. Its protein is CASGWGDATNEKLFF.